This T cell receptor beta chain was obtained from a study of blood T cell repertoires in COVID-19 (dated by TCRdb to the early 2020s). Some background on the complete study: Collaborator samples came from the United States, Italy and Spain and covered acute and convalescent phases of COVID-19. Nearly every sample came with metadata listing a de-identified subject ID, COVID-19 status, age in years and sex. Deeply sampled blood TCRbeta repertoires from subjects exposed to, actively infected with, or recovered from COVID-19 were included in the dataset. The prospective study material was composed of cDNA or gDNA derived from T cells, B-cell-depleted T cells, or PBMCs. Where HLA class I and class II types were available, the types were taken from metadata supplied by the sample provider, not from assay-based typing. The repertoires were released in a freely available public database meant as a resource for research on the immune response to SARS-CoV-2. The samples were drawn from two sources: the first 160 participants of the ongoing ImmuneRACE study, and 1,000 to 1,500 subjects contributed by 6 global collaborators. Here is what the overall study found, with its caveats: How much clinical and demographic metadata was included differed by source and by participant, and the metadata was provided uncurated.

TCRbeta CDR3 regions were amplified from genomic DNA by means of the immunoSEQ Assay, a bias-controlled multiplex PCR. Processing in the source paper ran as follows. The number of nucleated cells in each sample was estimated from the amplification of reference gene primers within the assay. To quantify the absolute abundance of each unique TCRbeta CDR3 rearrangement, sequence reads were collapsed and filtered. For each sample, productive Simpson clonality was calculated as the square root of Simpson's diversity index across productive rearrangements. TCRdb provides this immuneACCESS table in a form limited to in-frame rearrangements. Some clones are lacking; in checked studies, under half of them reflect an unresolved V gene, and why the rest are absent is not known. V and J calls and clone size are those listed in that table; D and trimming were worked out from the DNA. The sample data list under 250,000 clones, and 80% to 85% of these were observed just once. The biggest ten clones account for around 5.5% of the sample.

The CDR3 measures 15 amino acids from cysteine to phenylalanine. This entry keeps only the CDR3 DNA: 45 bases, framed from base 1. In the germline V gene, CDR1 corresponds to LGHNA and CDR2 to YNFKEQ. V gives up 4 bases and J gives up 5 bases, and the segment between their germline ends measures 17 bases. This clone showed up just once. No cognate antigen has been identified for it. No much larger clone exists at a distance of one base, and base qualities are not known. Samples from volunteer blood donors who had recovered from COVID-19 were contributed by a second Seattle source. Collaborating institutions collected whole blood in K2EDTA tubes following their own protocols. For TCRbeta analysis, collaborator samples were shipped as frozen whole blood, as isolated PBMCs, or as DNA extracted from either sample type.

The clonotype was recovered from a woman aged 55-69 years who had recovered from COVID-19. Sequencing used peripheral blood. This chain is built from TRBV4-2 and TRBJ1-2; the D gene identity is not certain. The CDR3 protein sequence reads: CASSRDRAQEYGYTF. The base sequence is TGTGCCAGCAGCCGAGATCGTGCGCAGGAATATGGCTACACCTTC.